The source of this T cell receptor (beta chain) is a study of CD8 T cells in ankylosing spondylitis (dated by TCRdb to 2017 to 2019). The study in broad terms: The study profiled T cell receptor beta repertoires in healthy donors and ankylosing spondylitis patients to find disease-linked TCR variants. In total, the full study cohort was made up of roughly 100 healthy donors and some 26 ankylosing spondylitis patients. Samples of peripheral blood were taken, and for ankylosing spondylitis patients, synovial fluid was collected as well.

Synovial fluid samples were paired with blood samples taken from the same ankylosing spondylitis patients. The sequencing machine was an Illumina HiSeq 2500. TCR beta libraries were prepared by quantitative 5'-RACE with molecular barcodes. The original methods were these. A new computational method based on a probabilistic model of VDJ rearrangement was used to identify disease-linked TCR variants. The raw public reads went through TCRdb reprocessing: fastp at Q25, MiXCR clone calling, in-frame beta chains kept. Records with the same CDR3 protein are collapsed into one entry carrying the most frequent genes and DNA. TCRdb's processing, not the authors', yielded these V and J calls. In all, the sample holds roughly 64,000 distinct CDR3 sequences, and about 6% of those were seen once. About 5% of the sample goes to the ten largest clones. Comments on this clonotype: Its cognate antigen has yet to be identified. Base qualities were left out, and no much larger clone turns up one base away.

Here is what the overall study found, with its caveats: Significant enrichment of the disease-linked clones was reported in matched synovial fluid samples from ankylosing spondylitis patients. In peripheral blood, the disease-linked clones were found at relatively low frequencies and had a CD8+ phenotype. Blood from ankylosing spondylitis patients appeared to be characterized by a TCR beta motif composed of under 10 highly homologous amino acid variants. Some motif variants had previously been reported in the synovial fluid and blood of reactive arthritis patients, which suggests shared mechanisms of disease initiation.

The CDR1 and CDR2 encoded by the germline V gene are MDHEN and SYDVKM. From the cysteine through the phenylalanine, the CDR3 covers 13 amino acids. This entry keeps only the CDR3 DNA: 39 bases, framed from base 1. Trimming takes 3 bases from V and 8 bases from J, and the germline ends sit 10 bases apart. Recombination linked TRBV28 to TRBJ1-4; TRBD1 could be the D gene, as 6 bases match. The sample taken for sequencing was synovial fluid, either unsorted or a sorted T cell fraction (not recorded which). This receptor was taken from a male donor with ankylosing spondylitis. The sequenced DNA is TGTGCCAGCAGTTTGGGACACGAAGAAAAACTGTTTTTT. Translated, it reads CASSLGHEEKLFF.